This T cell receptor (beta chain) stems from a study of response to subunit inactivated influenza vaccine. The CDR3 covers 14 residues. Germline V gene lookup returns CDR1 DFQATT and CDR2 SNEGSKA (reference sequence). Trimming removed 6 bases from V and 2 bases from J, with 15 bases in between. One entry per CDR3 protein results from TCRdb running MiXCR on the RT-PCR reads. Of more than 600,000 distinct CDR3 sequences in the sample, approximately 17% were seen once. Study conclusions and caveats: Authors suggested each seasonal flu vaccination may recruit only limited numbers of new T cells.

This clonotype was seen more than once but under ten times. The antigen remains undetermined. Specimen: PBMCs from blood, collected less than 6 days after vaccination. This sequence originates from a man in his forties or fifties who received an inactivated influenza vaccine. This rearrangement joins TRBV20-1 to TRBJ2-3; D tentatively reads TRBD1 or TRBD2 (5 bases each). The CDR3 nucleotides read TGCAGTGCGGACCGGGACCCCTACACAGATACGCAGTATTTT. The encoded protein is CSADRDPYTDTQYF.